This note documents a single T cell receptor (beta chain) sequence. What it binds is unknown. These data belong to a study of T cell repertoires in cytomegalovirus infection. Study-wide points: The ex vivo response was dominated by HLA-C-restricted CMV-specific TCR beta clonotypes.

Each CDR3 protein gets one entry after TCRdb re-called the reads with MiXCR. The sample holds 680,000 or so distinct CDR3 sequences; approximately 40% are singletons and the top ten take roughly 2.9%. The CDR3 length is 16 residues. The germline V gene has CDR1 MDHEN and CDR2 SYDVKM. V shed 6 bases, J shed 5 bases, and the junction held 13 bases outside the gene matches. The TCR sequence derives from a human donor in good health (CMV status not recorded). Some clones in this sample may be carry-over from other donors' samples. This sequence joins TRBV28 and TRBJ2-1; 7 nucleotides agree with TRBD2. Material for sequencing was PBMCs. CDR3: CASSLGRRGRHNEQFF. The CDR3 nucleotides are TGTGCCAGCAGCCTAGGGAGGCGGGGGAGACACAATGAGCAGTTCTTC. The complete variable domain, with remaining parts taken from reference TRBV28 and TRBJ2-1, reads DVKVTQSSRYLVKRTGEKVFLECVQDMDHENMFWYRQDPGLGLRLIYFSYDVKMKEKGDIPEGYSVSREKKERFSLILESASTNQTSMYLCASSLGRRGRHNEQFFGPGTRLTVL.